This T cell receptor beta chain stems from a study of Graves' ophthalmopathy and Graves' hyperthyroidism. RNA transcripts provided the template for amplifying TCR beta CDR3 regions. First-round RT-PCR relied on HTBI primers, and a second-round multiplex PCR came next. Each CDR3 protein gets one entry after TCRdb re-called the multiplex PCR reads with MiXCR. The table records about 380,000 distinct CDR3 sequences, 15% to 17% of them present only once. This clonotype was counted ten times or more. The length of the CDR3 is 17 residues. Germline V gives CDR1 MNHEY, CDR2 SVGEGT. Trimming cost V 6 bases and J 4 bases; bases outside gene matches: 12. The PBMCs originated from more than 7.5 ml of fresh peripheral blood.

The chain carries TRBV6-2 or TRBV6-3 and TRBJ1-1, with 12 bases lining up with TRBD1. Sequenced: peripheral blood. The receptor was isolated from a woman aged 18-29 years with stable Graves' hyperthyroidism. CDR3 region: CASRRASGTGGFTEAFF. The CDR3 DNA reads TGTGCCAGCAGACGAGCTTCCGGGACAGGGGGCTTCACTGAAGCTTTCTTT.